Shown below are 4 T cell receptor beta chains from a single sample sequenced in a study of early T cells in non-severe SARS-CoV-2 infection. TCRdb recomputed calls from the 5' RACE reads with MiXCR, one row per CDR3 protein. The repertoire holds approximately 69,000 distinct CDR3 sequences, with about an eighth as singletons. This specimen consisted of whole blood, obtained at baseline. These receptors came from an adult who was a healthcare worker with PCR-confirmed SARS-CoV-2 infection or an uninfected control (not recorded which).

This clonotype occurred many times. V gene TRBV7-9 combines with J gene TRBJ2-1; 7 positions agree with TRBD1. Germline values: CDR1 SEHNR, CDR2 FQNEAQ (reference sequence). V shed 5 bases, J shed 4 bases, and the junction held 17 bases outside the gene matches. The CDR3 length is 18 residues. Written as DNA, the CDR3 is TGTGCCAGCAGCCTGGGGCAGGGGGTTGCTAGCTCGTACAATGAGCAGTTCTTC. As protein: CASSLGQGVASSYNEQFF.

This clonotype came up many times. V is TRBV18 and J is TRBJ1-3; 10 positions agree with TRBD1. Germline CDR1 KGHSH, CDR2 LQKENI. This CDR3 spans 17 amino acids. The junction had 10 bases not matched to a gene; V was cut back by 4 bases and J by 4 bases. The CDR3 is CASSQNTGTGAGNTIYF. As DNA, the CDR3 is TGTGCCAGCTCACAAAACACCGGGACAGGGGCCGGAAACACCATATATTTT. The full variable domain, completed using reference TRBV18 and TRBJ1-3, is NAGVMQNPRHLVRRRGQEARLRCSPMKGHSHVYWYRQLPEEGLKFMVYLQKENIIDESGMPKERFSAEFPKEGPSILRIQQVVRGDSAAYFCASSQNTGTGAGNTIYFGEGSWLTVV.

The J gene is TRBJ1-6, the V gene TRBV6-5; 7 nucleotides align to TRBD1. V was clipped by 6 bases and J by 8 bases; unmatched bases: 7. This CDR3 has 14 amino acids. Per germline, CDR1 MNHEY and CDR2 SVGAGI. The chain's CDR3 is CASRKTGRDSPLHF. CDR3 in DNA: TGTGCCAGCAGAAAGACAGGGAGGGATTCACCCCTCCACTTT.

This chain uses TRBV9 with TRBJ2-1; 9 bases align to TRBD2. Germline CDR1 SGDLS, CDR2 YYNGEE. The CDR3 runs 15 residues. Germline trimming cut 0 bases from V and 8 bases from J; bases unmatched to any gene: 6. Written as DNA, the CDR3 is TGTGCCAGCAGCGTAGGGGCTAGCGGGAACCATGAGCAGTTCTTC. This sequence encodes CASSVGASGNHEQFF. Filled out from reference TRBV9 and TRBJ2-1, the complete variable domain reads DSGVTQTPKHLITATGQRVTLRCSPRSGDLSVYWYQQSLDQGLQFLIQYYNGEERAKGNILERFSAQQFPDLHSELNLSSLELGDSALYFCASSVGASGNHEQFFGPGTRLTVL.